These T cell receptor beta chains were read from a single sample in a study of cytomegalovirus exposure and HLA in healthy donors. Profiled with immunoSEQ multiplex PCR; TCRdb holds only in-frame clones, not every one. The sample holds 110,000 to 150,000 clones, less than 9.5% seen once. The sequenced material came from PBMCs. The receptors originated from a male donor in good health and CMV-seronegative. Each CDR3 is given with its conserved first and last residue. Each record gives: J gene, V gene, clone size, CDR3 protein. Rows give clone size only sometimes, using once, few, many, or a class for an expanded clone.

J: TRBJ2-2
V: TRBV28
size: .
CDR3: CATVGQLNTGELFF

J: TRBJ1-1
V: TRBV19
size: few
CDR3: CASTLGGGNTEAFF

J: TRBJ1-1
V: TRBV2
size: .
CDR3: CASTLTGGRTEAFF

J: TRBJ2-4
V: TRBV5-5
size: .
CDR3: CASSLSTGVAKNIQYF

J: TRBJ2-1
V: TRBV10-3
size: few
CDR3: CAISKRGGLVNEQFF

J: TRBJ2-3
V: TRBV4-3
size: .
CDR3: CASSQDQALIQYF

J: TRBJ1-2
V: TRBV4-1
size: few
CDR3: CASSQDAGNYGYTF

J: TRBJ2-5
V: TRBV9
size: few
CDR3: CASSDSGARGETQYF

J: TRBJ2-3
V: TRBV28
size: .
CDR3: CASSSFGQGKRDTQYF

J: TRBJ1-2
V: TRBV28
size: few
CDR3: CASLGGGAYGYTF

J: TRBJ2-3
V: TRBV19
size: few
CDR3: CASSTGPSTDTQYF

J: TRBJ2-7
V: TRBV5-1
size: few
CDR3: CASSFGVSYEQYF

J: TRBJ2-1
V: TRBV11-2
size: .
CDR3: CASSRLAGYNEQFF

J: TRBJ1-5
V: TRBV6-4
size: .
CDR3: CASSEGMEVRLNCSNQPQHF

J: TRBJ2-1
V: TRBV4-3
size: .
CDR3: CASSRGYLGLAGGPGRDEQFF

J: TRBJ2-6
V: TRBV28
size: .
CDR3: CASSFSGQGDSGANVLTF

J: TRBJ2-1
V: TRBV10-2
size: few
CDR3: CASRPRGSYNEQFF

J: TRBJ2-1
V: TRBV6-1
size: few
CDR3: CASSLSLSSERGQFF

J: TRBJ2-7
V: TRBV13
size: .
CDR3: CASSLETSGSSYEQYF

J: TRBJ1-4
V: TRBV7-9
size: few
CDR3: CASSFGQGAKKLFF

J: TRBJ2-1
V: TRBV7-2
size: .
CDR3: CASSSQREVPYNEQFF

J: TRBJ2-1
V: TRBV4-1
size: .
CDR3: CASSHGGRASYNEQFF

J: TRBJ1-2
V: TRBV7-2
size: few
CDR3: CASSPARGLVYGYTF

J: TRBJ2-2
V: TRBV28
size: .
CDR3: CASSHRGENTGELFF

J: TRBJ2-7
V: TRBV29-1
size: .
CDR3: CSVVSQGLSYEQYF

J: TRBJ2-7
V: TRBV7-3
size: .
CDR3: CASSLPAQGRGHEQYF

J: TRBJ2-1
V: TRBV7-6
size: few
CDR3: CASSSLGGARNEQFF

J: TRBJ1-1
V: TRBV5-8
size: few
CDR3: CASSLEVGLANTEAFF

J: TRBJ2-1
V: TRBV28
size: .
CDR3: CASSLGGMENNEQFF

J: TRBJ2-7
V: TRBV4-2
size: .
CDR3: CASSPPGRAGAYEQYF

J: TRBJ2-7
V: TRBV4-1
size: few
CDR3: CASSPGTGDALLSYEQYF

J: TRBJ2-1
V: TRBV4-3
size: few
CDR3: CASSRLAGSYNEQFF

J: TRBJ1-3
V: TRBV7-9
size: few
CDR3: CASSLFTAVSGNTIYF

J: TRBJ1-1
V: TRBV7-6
size: few
CDR3: CASSPREGGTEAFF

J: TRBJ1-5
V: TRBV28
size: few
CDR3: CASSWDSSQGQPQHF

J: TRBJ1-4
V: TRBV7-2
size: .
CDR3: CASSLGGAGFYEKLFF

J: TRBJ2-7
V: TRBV27
size: .
CDR3: CASSLASGGYEQYF

J: TRBJ2-7
V: TRBV7-2
size: .
CDR3: CASSSLAGAYEQYF

J: TRBJ1-1
V: TRBV30
size: few
CDR3: CAWSGRSNTEAFF

J: TRBJ1-4
V: TRBV6-1
size: few
CDR3: CASSPGTANEKLFF

J: TRBJ2-2
V: TRBV5-6
size: .
CDR3: CASSLGPFGELFF

J: TRBJ2-7
V: TRBV5-4
size: few
CDR3: CASSPQDSKYYEQYF

J: TRBJ2-5
V: TRBV9
size: .
CDR3: CASSVGVEYQEAQYF

J: TRBJ1-5
V: TRBV7-8
size: few
CDR3: CASSLAGENQPQHF

J: TRBJ2-6
V: TRBV5-4
size: few
CDR3: CASRHYKGGAGANVLTF

J: TRBJ2-4
V: TRBV29-1
size: few
CDR3: CSVEATGNIQYF

J: TRBJ2-3
V: TRBV5-1
size: .
CDR3: CASSLEPGGTDTQYF

J: TRBJ2-7
V: TRBV28
size: many
CDR3: CASSPLRTDRGYF

J: TRBJ1-1
V: TRBV11-1
size: .
CDR3: CASSMTGGFAEAFF

J: TRBJ1-2
V: TRBV7-9
size: .
CDR3: CASSLAASFNYGYTF

J: TRBJ2-7
V: TRBV28
size: few
CDR3: CASSAAGTGAYEQYF

J: TRBJ2-7
V: TRBV5-4
size: .
CDR3: CASSPLTGTGESDEQYF

J: TRBJ1-2
V: TRBV4-3
size: few
CDR3: CASSQDRFSGGHHGYTF

J: TRBJ1-2
V: TRBV27
size: .
CDR3: CASSPNPMTSGYTF

J: TRBJ1-4
V: TRBV7-2
size: few
CDR3: CASSPRTGENEKLFF

J: TRBJ1-3
V: TRBV7-2
size: .
CDR3: CASSWGQAASGNTIYF

J: TRBJ1-2
V: TRBV29-1
size: .
CDR3: CSVPAFFAGGFTF